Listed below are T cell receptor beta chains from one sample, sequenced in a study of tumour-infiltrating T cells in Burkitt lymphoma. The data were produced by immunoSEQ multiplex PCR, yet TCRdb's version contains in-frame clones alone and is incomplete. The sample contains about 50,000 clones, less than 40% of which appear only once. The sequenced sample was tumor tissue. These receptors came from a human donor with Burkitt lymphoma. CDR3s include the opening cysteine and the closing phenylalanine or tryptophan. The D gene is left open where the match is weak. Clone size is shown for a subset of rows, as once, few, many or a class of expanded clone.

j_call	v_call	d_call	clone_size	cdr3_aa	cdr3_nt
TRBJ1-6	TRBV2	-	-	CASKQINSPLHF	TGTGCCAGCAAACAGATTAATTCACCCCTCCACTTT
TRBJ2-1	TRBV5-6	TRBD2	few	CASSLELAGRDNEQFF	TGTGCCAGCAGCCTCGAGCTAGCGGGGCGGGACAATGAGCAGTTCTTC
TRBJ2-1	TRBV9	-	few	CASSVGVGSRGNEQFF	TGTGCCAGCAGCGTAGGTGTAGGAAGTAGAGGCAATGAGCAGTTCTTC
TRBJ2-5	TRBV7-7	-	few	CASSLNPTAGETQYF	TGTGCCAGCAGCTTAAACCCGACGGCCGGGGAGACCCAGTACTTC
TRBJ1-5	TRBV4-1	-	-	CASSLRTVNQPQHF	TGCGCCAGCAGCCTCCGGACGGTTAATCAGCCCCAGCATTTT
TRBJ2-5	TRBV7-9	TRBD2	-	CASSLLAGGLETQYF	TGTGCCAGCAGCTTACTAGCGGGGGGGCTGGAGACCCAGTACTTC
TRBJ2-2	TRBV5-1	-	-	CASSLATGRAGELFF	TGCGCCAGCAGCTTGGCCACAGGGAGAGCCGGGGAGCTGTTTTTT
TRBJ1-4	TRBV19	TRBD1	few	CASSMVGQNEKLFF	TGTGCCAGTAGTATGGTGGGACAGAATGAAAAACTGTTTTTT
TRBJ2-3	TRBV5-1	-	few	CASSWGTDTQYF	TGCGCCAGCAGCTGGGGGACAGATACGCAGTATTTT
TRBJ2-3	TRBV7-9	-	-	CASSLSGLGGDTQYF	TGTGCCAGCAGCTTATCCGGGTTAGGGGGGGATACGCAGTATTTT
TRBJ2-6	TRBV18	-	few	CASSPQGNGANVLTF	TGTGCCAGCTCACCACAGGGGAATGGGGCCAACGTCCTGACTTTC
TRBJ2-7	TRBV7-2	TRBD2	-	CASSLAPGGNYEQYF	TGTGCCAGCAGCTTAGCGCCGGGGGGGAACTACGAGCAGTACTTC
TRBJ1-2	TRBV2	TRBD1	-	CASRGTGGYGYTF	TGTGCCAGCAGGGGAACAGGGGGGTATGGCTACACCTTC
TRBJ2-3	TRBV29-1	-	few	CSVTPGTDTQYF	TGCAGCGTTACCCCGGGCACAGATACGCAGTATTTT
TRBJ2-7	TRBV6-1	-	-	CASRPGRARYYEQYF	TGTGCCAGCAGACCAGGTAGGGCCCGGTACTACGAGCAGTACTTC
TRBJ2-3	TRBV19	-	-	CASSTGAGDTQYF	TGTGCCAGTAGTACGGGGGCCGGGGATACGCAGTATTTT
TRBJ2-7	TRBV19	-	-	CASSSKASYEQYF	TGTGCCAGTAGTTCGAAGGCCTCCTACGAGCAGTACTTC
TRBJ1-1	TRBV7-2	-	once	CASSLARGLGEAFF	TGTGCCAGCAGCTTAGCAAGGGGGTTGGGTGAAGCTTTCTTT
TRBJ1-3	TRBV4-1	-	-	CASSRFAQVGNTIYF	TGCGCCAGCAGCCGATTTGCCCAGGTCGGAAACACCATATATTTT
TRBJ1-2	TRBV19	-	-	CASGLRGYTF	TGTGCCAGTGGCTTGCGGGGCTACACCTTC
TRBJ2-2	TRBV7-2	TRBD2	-	CASSLASGGYTGELFF	TGTGCCAGCAGCTTGGCGAGCGGGGGGTACACCGGGGAGCTGTTTTTT
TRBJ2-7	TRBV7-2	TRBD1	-	CASSRDREAYEQYF	TGTGCCAGCAGCCGGGACAGGGAAGCGTACGAGCAGTATTTC
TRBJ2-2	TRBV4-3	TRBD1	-	CASSQDTGTGRNTGELFF	TGCGCCAGCAGCCAAGATACTGGGACAGGACGCAACACCGGGGAGCTGTTTTTT
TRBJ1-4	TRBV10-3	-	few	CAISLGEKFATNEKLFF	TGTGCCATCAGCCTAGGGGAGAAATTTGCAACTAATGAAAAACTGTTTTTT
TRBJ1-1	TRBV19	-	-	CASSSWPGMNTEAFF	TGTGCCAGTAGTAGTTGGCCAGGAATGAACACTGAAGCTTTCTTT
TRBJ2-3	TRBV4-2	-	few	CASSLGGQRMDTQYF	TGTGCCAGCAGCCTTGGGGGACAAAGGATGGATACGCAGTATTTT
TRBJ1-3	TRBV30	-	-	CAWSRPGYTGNTIYF	TGTGCCTGGAGTAGACCGGGTTATACTGGAAACACCATATATTTT
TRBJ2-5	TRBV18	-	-	CASSQGGRPAETQYF	TGTGCCAGCTCACAAGGGGGACGCCCTGCGGAGACCCAGTACTTC